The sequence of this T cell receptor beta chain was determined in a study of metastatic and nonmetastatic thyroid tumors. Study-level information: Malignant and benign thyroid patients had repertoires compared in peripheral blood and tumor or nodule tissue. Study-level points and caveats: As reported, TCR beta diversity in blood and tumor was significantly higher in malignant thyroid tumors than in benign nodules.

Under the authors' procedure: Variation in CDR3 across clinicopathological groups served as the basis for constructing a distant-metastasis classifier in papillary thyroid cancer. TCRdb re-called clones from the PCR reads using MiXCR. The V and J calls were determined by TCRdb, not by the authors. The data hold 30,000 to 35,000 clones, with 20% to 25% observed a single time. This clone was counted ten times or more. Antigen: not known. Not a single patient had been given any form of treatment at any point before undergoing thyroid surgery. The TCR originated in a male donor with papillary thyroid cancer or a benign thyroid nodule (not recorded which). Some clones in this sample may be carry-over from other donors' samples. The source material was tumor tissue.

DNA of the CDR3: TGTGCCAGCAGCTTAGTTTCAGCGGGGTGGGGCACAGATACGCAGTATTTT. Protein sequence: CASSLVSAGWGTDTQYF. The J gene is TRBJ2-3, the V gene TRBV7-8; TRBD2 matches 7 bases. Germline CDR1 reads SGHVS; CDR2 reads FQNEAQ. The CDR3 loop spans 17 amino acids. J gave up 1 base and V 1 base, and 8 bases lay outside the gene matches. Looking up the rest from reference TRBV7-8 and TRBJ2-3 gives the full variable domain: GAGVSQSPRYKVAKRGQDVALRCDPISGHVSLFWYQQALGQGPEFLTYFQNEAQLDKSGLPSDRFFAERPEGSVSTLKIQRTQQEDSAVYLCASSLVSAGWGTDTQYFGPGTRLTVL.